This TCR beta chain was sequenced during a study of shared clonotypes between healthy human individuals. V was clipped by 3 bases and J by 6 bases, with 17 bases between them. This CDR3 is 15 amino acids long. Germline V gene data show CDR1 as MNHEY and CDR2 as SVGAGI. Remarks on this clone: Its antigen is currently unknown.

General study results and limits: Sequencing depth was predicted to influence how clonotypes are shared among donors. Limited genetic and exposure-history diversity came from having few donors.

Investigators spread the genomic DNA of each subset evenly over several immunoSEQ plates. Original data processing: As immunoSEQ supplied junction-only sequences (without quality scores), filtering differed. Sequenced by immunoSEQ multiplex PCR; TCRdb stores in-frame clones only, minus some. That table supplies the V and J calls and clone size; D and trimming were determined from the DNA. The sample consists of roughly 2.4 million clones, 95% of them appearing once. The sequenced sample was naive CD4+ T cells sorted from blood. Subset given: CD45RA+ positively selected. This clonotype was obtained from a young man in good health. This chain uses TRBV6-5 with TRBJ1-1; tentatively, D is TRBD1 (5 bases). The CDR3 DNA follows: TGTGCCAGCAGTTATTCCTGGAGCCAGGGTTCTGAAGCTTTCTTT. This translates into CASSYSWSQGSEAFF.